A selection of T cell receptor beta chains follows, all from one sample in a study of cytomegalovirus exposure and HLA in healthy donors. This table comes from immunoSEQ multiplex PCR, and its TCRdb copy is limited to in-frame clones, with some not included. The sample has 55,000 to 75,000 clones; over 85% are singletons. The sequencing input was PBMCs. Receptor source: a man between 18 and 29 years old in good health and CMV-seropositive. Each CDR3 is given with its conserved first and last residue. A D gene is named only where the DNA matches it firmly. Size is stated for part of the rows, as once, few or many counts, or as a class when the clone is expanded.

j_call v_call d_call clone_size cdr3_aa cdr3_nt
TRBJ2-7 TRBV28 NA NA CASRPSDTYEQYF TGTGCCAGCAGGCCTAGCGACACCTACGAGCAGTACTTC
TRBJ2-7 TRBV11-1 TRBD1 NA CASNSRGQGNEQYF TGTGCCAGCAATTCTCGTGGACAGGGTAACGAGCAGTACTTC
TRBJ2-3 TRBV25-1 TRBD2 NA CASSGLAGGTDTQYF TGTGCCAGCAGTGGGCTAGCGGGAGGCACAGATACGCAGTATTTT
TRBJ2-2 TRBV4-3 NA NA CASSQDLAGRAGELFF TGCGCCAGCAGCCAAGATTTGGCGGGACGCGCCGGGGAGCTGTTTTTT
TRBJ2-3 TRBV28 TRBD2 NA CASSFVLAGGEDTQYF TGTGCCAGCAGTTTCGTACTAGCGGGGGGGGAGGATACGCAGTATTTT
TRBJ2-1 TRBV9 NA NA CASSVEARGHEQFF TGTGCCAGCAGCGTAGAAGCCCGCGGGCATGAGCAGTTCTTC
TRBJ1-1 TRBV28 TRBD1 NA CASSLYGTGGATFF TGTGCCAGCAGTTTATACGGGACAGGGGGCGCAACTTTCTTT
TRBJ1-4 TRBV28 TRBD1 NA CASREQGSNEKLFF TGTGCCAGCAGGGAACAGGGGTCTAATGAAAAACTGTTTTTT
TRBJ2-3 TRBV6-5 NA NA CASSYSTSGRTDTQYF TGTGCCAGCAGTTACTCGACAAGCGGGCGCACAGATACGCAGTATTTT
TRBJ1-1 TRBV5-4 NA NA CASSLAEGEAFF TGTGCCAGCAGCTTGGCCGAGGGTGAAGCTTTCTTT
TRBJ2-7 TRBV19 TRBD2 NA CASSLSGGLSYEQYF TGTGCCAGTAGTCTTAGCGGGGGCCTGTCCTACGAGCAGTACTTC
TRBJ1-3 TRBV7-8 NA NA CASSLVRVGISGNTIYF TGTGCCAGCAGCTTAGTGCGGGTTGGGATCTCTGGAAACACCATATATTTT
TRBJ2-5 TRBV9 NA NA CASSVDLQETQYF TGTGCCAGCAGCGTAGATCTCCAAGAGACCCAGTACTTC
TRBJ1-5 TRBV6-1 TRBD1 NA CASSSGTGYQPQHF TGTGCCAGCAGTTCCGGGACAGGGTATCAGCCCCAGCATTTT
TRBJ2-1 TRBV4-3 NA NA CASSQEKGRGPDNEQFF TGCGCCAGCAGCCAAGAAAAAGGGCGAGGGCCCGACAATGAGCAGTTCTTC
TRBJ2-2 TRBV4-1 NA NA CASSHGYNTGELFF TGCGCCAGCAGCCACGGGTATAACACCGGGGAGCTGTTTTTT
TRBJ1-2 TRBV6-5 TRBD1 NA CASSPEDRPSSAF TGTGCCAGCAGTCCGGAGGACAGGCCCTCGTCCGCCTTC
TRBJ2-5 TRBV15 NA NA CATSRTWETQYF TGTGCCACCAGCAGGACTTGGGAGACCCAGTACTTC
TRBJ2-3 TRBV27 NA NA CASRGGDTMSGSTDTQYF TGTGCCAGCCGAGGGGGGGACACTATGAGCGGAAGCACAGATACGCAGTATTTT
TRBJ2-7 TRBV11-2 TRBD2 NA CASSPWTSGKVYEQYF TGTGCCAGCAGCCCGTGGACTAGCGGGAAGGTATACGAGCAGTACTTC
TRBJ1-5 TRBV2 TRBD1 NA CASSYRRTGANQPQHF TGTGCCAGCAGTTATCGTAGGACAGGCGCGAATCAGCCCCAGCATTTT
TRBJ1-1 TRBV29-1 NA NA CSVDRRMNTEAFF TGCAGCGTTGACCGGCGGATGAACACTGAAGCTTTCTTT
TRBJ2-2 TRBV12-5 NA NA CASGFGEVGELFF TGTGCTAGTGGTTTCGGGGAGGTCGGGGAGCTGTTTTTT
TRBJ1-4 TRBV4-3 NA NA CASSQAVAPDSGEKLFF TGCGCCAGCAGCCAAGCAGTGGCCCCGGACTCGGGAGAAAAACTGTTTTTT
TRBJ2-1 TRBV4-3 TRBD2 NA CASSTLAGEYNEQFF TGCGCCAGCAGCACACTAGCGGGAGAATACAATGAGCAGTTCTTC
TRBJ2-7 TRBV11-3 NA NA CASSPRTSGGQYF TGTGCCAGCAGCCCCCGGACATCCGGTGGGCAGTACTTC
TRBJ2-5 TRBV7-6 NA NA CASSLVPGQETQYF TGTGCCAGCAGCTTAGTCCCGGGACAAGAGACCCAGTACTTC
TRBJ1-3 TRBV19 NA once CASSINAELSGNTIYF TGTGCCAGTAGTATAAATGCCGAACTGTCTGGAAACACCATATATTTT
TRBJ2-2 TRBV6-5 TRBD1 NA CASSFTTGGTGELFF TGTGCCAGCAGTTTCACGACAGGGGGCACCGGGGAGCTGTTTTTT
TRBJ2-1 TRBV6-4 NA NA CASSSRETDEQFF TGTGCCAGCAGTTCGAGGGAAACGGATGAGCAGTTCTTC
TRBJ2-6 TRBV7-3 NA NA CASSYDSSGANVLTF TGTGCCAGCAGCTACGACTCCTCTGGGGCCAACGTCCTGACTTTC
TRBJ2-6 TRBV4-3 NA NA CASSQDLSSGANVLTF TGCGCCAGCAGCCAAGATCTAAGCTCTGGGGCCAACGTCCTGACTTTC
TRBJ1-2 TRBV4-1 NA NA CASSQEILLDPYGYTF TGCGCCAGCAGCCAAGAAATTCTACTAGATCCCTATGGCTACACCTTC
TRBJ1-1 TRBV5-6 NA NA CASSSAGGGGTEAFF TGTGCCAGCAGCTCGGCGGGGGGAGGGGGCACTGAAGCTTTCTTT
TRBJ1-2 TRBV4-3 NA NA CASSQEVWAANYGYTF TGCGCCAGCAGCCAAGAGGTATGGGCAGCTAACTATGGCTACACCTTC
TRBJ2-3 TRBV5-1 TRBD2 NA CASSLATSGAITDTQYF TGCGCCAGCAGCTTGGCCACTAGCGGAGCCATAACAGATACGCAGTATTTT
TRBJ2-1 TRBV28 TRBD2 NA CASSLGTSSYNEQFF TGTGCCAGCAGTTTGGGGACTAGCTCCTACAATGAGCAGTTCTTC
TRBJ1-2 TRBV6-1 TRBD1 NA CASTRDRGNYGYTF TGTGCCAGCACCCGGGACAGGGGTAACTATGGCTACACCTTC
TRBJ2-2 TRBV28 NA NA CASSTNTGELFF TGTGCCAGCAGCACTAACACCGGGGAGCTGTTTTTT
TRBJ2-1 TRBV28 NA NA CASLDDPEEQFF TGTGCCAGCCTAGACGACCCGGAAGAGCAGTTCTTC
TRBJ1-1 TRBV7-6 NA few CASSLAGGAGNTEAFF TGTGCCAGCAGCTTAGCGGGGGGGGCCGGGAACACTGAAGCTTTCTTT
TRBJ1-2 TRBV2 TRBD1 few CARTGTGGEHGYTF TGTGCCCGTACCGGTACAGGGGGGGAACATGGCTACACCTTC
TRBJ2-7 TRBV7-6 TRBD2 NA CASSLETSLSSYEQYF TGTGCCAGCAGCTTAGAGACTAGCCTTAGCTCCTACGAGCAGTACTTC
TRBJ1-1 TRBV5-4 NA NA CASSLGERTEAFF TGTGCCAGCAGCTTGGGTGAACGGACTGAAGCTTTCTTT
TRBJ2-4 TRBV2 NA NA CASTILGSQAKNIQYF TGTGCCAGCACTATTCTCGGGTCCCAAGCCAAAAACATTCAGTACTTC
TRBJ2-7 TRBV5-8 TRBD1 NA CASLRQGETYEQYF TGTGCCAGCCTTCGACAGGGCGAGACCTACGAGCAGTACTTC
TRBJ2-2 TRBV5-4 TRBD2 NA CASSWGSGSQGGELFF TGTGCCAGCAGCTGGGGTAGCGGGAGTCAAGGCGGGGAGCTGTTTTTT